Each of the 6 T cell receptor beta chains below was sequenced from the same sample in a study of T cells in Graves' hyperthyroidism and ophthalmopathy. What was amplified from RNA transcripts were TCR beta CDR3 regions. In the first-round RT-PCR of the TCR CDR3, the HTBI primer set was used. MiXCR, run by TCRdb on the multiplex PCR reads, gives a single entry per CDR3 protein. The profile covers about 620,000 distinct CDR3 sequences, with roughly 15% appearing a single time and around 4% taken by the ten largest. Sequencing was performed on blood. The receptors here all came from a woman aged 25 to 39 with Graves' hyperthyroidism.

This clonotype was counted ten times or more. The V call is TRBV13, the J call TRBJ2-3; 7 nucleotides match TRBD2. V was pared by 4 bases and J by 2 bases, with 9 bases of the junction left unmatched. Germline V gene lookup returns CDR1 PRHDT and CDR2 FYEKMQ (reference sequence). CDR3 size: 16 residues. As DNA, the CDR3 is TGTGCCAGCAGCTCCACTGGCGGGAGAATCACAGATACGCAGTATTTT. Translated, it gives CASSSTGGRITDTQYF. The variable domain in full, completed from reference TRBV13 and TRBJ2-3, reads AAGVIQSPRHLIKEKRETATLKCYPIPRHDTVYWYQQGPGQDPQFLISFYEKMQSDKGSIPDRFSAQQFSDYHSELNMSSLELGDSALYFCASSSTGGRITDTQYFGPGTRLTVL.

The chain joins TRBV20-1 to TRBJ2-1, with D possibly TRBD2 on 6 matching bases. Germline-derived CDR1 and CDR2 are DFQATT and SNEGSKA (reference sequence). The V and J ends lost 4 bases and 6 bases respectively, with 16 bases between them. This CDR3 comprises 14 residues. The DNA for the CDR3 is TGCAGTGCTAACGGGGGACTTACCGGCAATGAGCAGTTCTTC. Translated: CSANGGLTGNEQFF.

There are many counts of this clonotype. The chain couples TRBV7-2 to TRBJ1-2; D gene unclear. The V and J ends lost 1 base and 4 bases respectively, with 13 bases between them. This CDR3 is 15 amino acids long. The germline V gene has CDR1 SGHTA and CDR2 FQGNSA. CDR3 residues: CASSLGAVRGYGYTF. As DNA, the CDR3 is TGTGCCAGCAGCTTAGGGGCTGTCCGGGGCTATGGCTACACCTTC.

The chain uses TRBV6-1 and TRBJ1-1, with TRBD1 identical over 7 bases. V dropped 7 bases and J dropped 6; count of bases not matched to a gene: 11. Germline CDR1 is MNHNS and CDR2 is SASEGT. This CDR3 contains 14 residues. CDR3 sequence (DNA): TGTGCCAGCACCCAACCAGGGGGTTCGGCTGAAGCTTTCTTT. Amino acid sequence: CASTQPGGSAEAFF.

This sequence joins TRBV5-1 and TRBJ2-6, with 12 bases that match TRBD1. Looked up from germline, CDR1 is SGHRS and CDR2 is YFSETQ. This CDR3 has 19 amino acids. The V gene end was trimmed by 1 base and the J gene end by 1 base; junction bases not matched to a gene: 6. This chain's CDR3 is CASSLLGQGAGSGANVLTF. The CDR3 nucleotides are TGCGCCAGCAGCTTGCTGGGACAGGGGGCAGGGTCTGGGGCCAACGTCCTGACTTTC.

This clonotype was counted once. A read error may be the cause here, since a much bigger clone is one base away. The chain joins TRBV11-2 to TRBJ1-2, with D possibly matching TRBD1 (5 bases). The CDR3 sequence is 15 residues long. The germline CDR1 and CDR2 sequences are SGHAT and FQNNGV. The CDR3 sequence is CVSSLGSRAIYGYTF. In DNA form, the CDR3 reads TGTGTCAGCAGCTTAGGCTCCAGGGCGATCTATGGCTACACCTTC.